A single sample is the source of the 27 T cell receptor beta chains below, sequenced in a study of regulatory T cells (dated by TCRdb to between 2018 and 2020). What the authors observed across the whole study: Regulatory T cells from CD3G-deficient patients had lower Shannon diversity than both autologous conventional CD4+ cells and control regulatory T cells.

Library preparation was by the immunoSEQ multiplex PCR assay. For the multiplex PCR, 52 forward TRBV primers and 13 reverse TRBJ primers were used, and amplification bias was corrected with both assay-based and computational methods. TCRdb re-hosts the immuneACCESS table, in-frame sequences only. Its copies lack some clones; in the studies checked, an unresolved V gene accounts for under half of them, and the cause for the rest is not known. This sample gives 3,000 to 4,000 clones in total; more than 90% of them show up just once. The ten largest clones take up 3.4% of the sample. The antigens of these receptors remain unknown. The material sequenced was CD4+ Tregs sorted from blood. The source is a person under 35 with CD3G deficiency.

This chain joins TRBV2 and TRBJ2-7; 7 bases line up with TRBD2. This CDR3 region has 11 residues. J lost 11 bases, V lost 3 bases, and 4 bases had no gene match. Germline loops: CDR1 SNHLY, CDR2 FYNNEI. The CDR3 spells CASSDEGREYF. The CDR3 coding sequence is TGTGCCAGCAGTGACGAGGGGAGGGAGTACTTC.

This clone was observed a few times. The chain uses TRBV28 and TRBJ1-2, with D unresolved. V was trimmed by 3 bases and J by 4 bases, leaving 9 bases between them. The CDR3 is 13 residues long. Germline CDR1 and CDR2: MDHEN and SYDVKM. DNA for the CDR3: TGTGCCAGCAGTTTCGGTGCGGGCTATGGCTACACCTTC. Its translation is CASSFGAGYGYTF.

The V call is TRBV5-1, the J call TRBJ2-3, with D perhaps being TRBD1 or TRBD2 (5 bases each). The V end was cut by 5 bases, the J end by 3 bases, with 13 bases between. Germline V gene lookup returns CDR1 SGHRS and CDR2 YFSETQ. This CDR3 region has 14 residues. The CDR3 protein is CASRGDSPTDTQYF. Here the CDR3 DNA reads TGCGCCAGCAGGGGGGATAGCCCAACAGATACGCAGTATTTT.

This clone was detected once. The chain is built from TRBV6-1 and TRBJ1-5, with 9 bases lining up with TRBD1. Germline CDR1 reads MNHNS; CDR2 reads SASEGT. The CDR3 sequence is 13 residues long. The J segment lost 13 bases and the V segment lost 4 bases, leaving 8 bases of the junction unmatched. CDR3: CASSVFGQGRQHF. DNA of the CDR3: TGTGCCAGCAGTGTCTTCGGACAGGGGCGGCAGCATTTT.

This chain connects TRBV4-2 to TRBJ1-5; D possibly corresponds to TRBD1 (5 bases). CDR1 is LGHNA, CDR2 YNFKEQ, per germline. The CDR3 loop spans 15 amino acids. Between the trimmed V and J ends, which lost 3 bases and 4 bases, there was a span of 13 bases. The CDR3 loop is CASSQGRQKNQPQHF. The CDR3 DNA is TGTGCCAGCAGCCAGGGTCGACAGAAAAATCAGCCCCAGCATTTT.

The CDR3 sequence: CASSDYFLYEQFF. CDR3 DNA: TGTGCCAGCAGCGACTACTTTTTATATGAGCAGTTCTTC. V is TRBV5-4 and J is TRBJ2-1, with D perhaps matching TRBD2 (5 bases). The germline V gene has CDR1 SGHNT and CDR2 YYREEE (reference sequence). V lost 4 bases and J 8 bases, leaving 13 bases between the germline ends. This CDR3 has 13 amino acids.

The chain employs TRBV28 and TRBJ1-5; 8 bases are a match to TRBD1. This CDR3 has 17 residues. From germline, CDR1 is MDHEN and CDR2 SYDVKM. V lost 2 bases to trimming and J lost 7 bases; unmatched junction nucleotides: 13. CDR3 amino acids: CASSLPTGVGGPQPQHF. For the CDR3, the DNA is TGTGCCAGCAGTTTACCGACAGGGGTAGGAGGGCCGCAGCCCCAGCATTTT. Full variable domain (missing parts from reference TRBV28 and TRBJ1-5): DVKVTQSSRYLVKRTGEKVFLECVQDMDHENMFWYRQDPGLGLRLIYFSYDVKMKEKGDIPEGYSVSREKKERFSLILESASTNQTSMYLCASSLPTGVGGPQPQHFGDGTRLSIL.

The chain uses TRBV19 and TRBJ2-2, with D perhaps assigned TRBD1 or TRBD2 (5 bases each). The CDR3 covers 17 residues. V lost 5 bases and J lost 8, with 24 bases in between. Germline V gene sequence: CDR1 LNHDA, CDR2 SQIVND (reference sequence). CDR3 loop: CASSGGPLGSFPGELFF. CDR3 nucleotide sequence: TGTGCCAGTAGTGGGGGACCCCTCGGGTCCTTTCCGGGGGAGCTGTTTTTT.

The rearrangement uses TRBV7-9 and TRBJ2-2; D not certain. Germline V CDR1 and CDR2: SEHNR, FQNEAQ (reference sequence). The V gene lost 3 bases and the J gene lost 4 bases, with 12 bases spanning the gap. CDR3 length: 15 residues. In nucleotides, the CDR3 is TGTGCCAGCAGCTTTGGCCGGTCGACCACCGGGGAGCTGTTTTTT. Amino acids: CASSFGRSTTGELFF.

V and J are TRBV9 and TRBJ2-3; D is undetermined. Germline loops: CDR1 SGDLS, CDR2 YYNGEE. This CDR3 comprises 14 residues. V gave up 0 bases and J gave up 2 bases, with 7 bases separating them. In DNA form, the CDR3 reads TGTGCCAGCAGCGTAGGGCGCCTCACAGATACGCAGTATTTT. Encoded protein: CASSVGRLTDTQYF.

V and J are TRBV6-1 and TRBJ2-7; D is unclear. This CDR3 region has 15 residues. Trimming took off 5 bases at V and 0 bases at J, with 14 bases between the two ends. Germline V CDR1 and CDR2: MNHNS, SASEGT. Written as DNA, the CDR3 is TGTGCCAGCAGTATGAGAGGCAGGAGCTCCTACGAGCAGTACTTC. Translation gives CASSMRGRSSYEQYF.

This chain joins TRBV7-9 and TRBJ2-5, with D perhaps TRBD1 (7 bases). Germline-derived CDR1 and CDR2 are SEHNR and FQNEAQ (reference sequence). V was clipped by 6 bases and J by 9 bases, with 23 bases between them. The CDR3 consists of 15 residues. The CDR3 protein is CASSLLDRRGGAQYF. The CDR3 bases are TGTGCCAGCAGTCTACTGGACAGGCGAGGAGGGGCCCAGTACTTC.

This clone occurred once. The V call is TRBV28, the J call TRBJ2-7; D is possibly TRBD1 or TRBD2 (6 bases each). Trimming removed 8 bases at V and 4 bases at J, with 18 bases between. The germline gives CDR1 MDHEN, CDR2 SYDVKM. The CDR3 covers 14 residues. The CDR3 region has the DNA TGTGCCAGCGCCCCAACCGGGGGCGCTTACGAGCAGTACTTC. It yields the protein CASAPTGGAYEQYF. The full variable domain, in which reference TRBV28 and TRBJ2-7 provide the parts outside the CDR3, is DVKVTQSSRYLVKRTGEKVFLECVQDMDHENMFWYRQDPGLGLRLIYFSYDVKMKEKGDIPEGYSVSREKKERFSLILESASTNQTSMYLCASAPTGGAYEQYFGPGTRLTVT.

The V and J genes are TRBV6-1 and TRBJ2-7; perhaps TRBD1 as D (5 bases). Germline CDR1 MNHNS, CDR2 SASEGT. Deletions cut 10 bases from V and 4 bases from J, with 17 bases between. The CDR3 is 13 amino acids. The CDR3 reads CATRDWTRYEQYF. In nucleotides, the CDR3 is TGTGCCACCCGAGACTGGACAAGGTACGAGCAGTACTTC.

This chain connects TRBV10-3 to TRBJ2-7, with 11 positions matching TRBD2. V trimming: 8 bases; J trimming: 6 bases; junction bases outside the gene matches: 12. From germline, CDR1 is ENHRY and CDR2 SYGVKD. The CDR3 is 15 residues long. CDR3 amino acids: CAIGSGSGRVSEQYF. The CDR3 nucleotides are TGTGCCATCGGGAGTGGTAGCGGGAGGGTCTCCGAGCAGTACTTC.

The chain has TRBV28 and TRBJ2-1; 14 bases fit TRBD2. Looked up from germline, CDR1 is MDHEN and CDR2 is SYDVKM. Trimming removed 1 base from V and 2 bases from J; junction bases left unmatched: 10. CDR3 length: 20 amino acids. The CDR3 DNA follows: TGTGCCAGCAGTTTATCGCGACTAGCGGGAGGGCCAGGGGCCTACAATGAGCAGTTCTTC. As protein: CASSLSRLAGGPGAYNEQFF. The entire variable domain, with the rest obtained from reference TRBV28 and TRBJ2-1, is as follows: DVKVTQSSRYLVKRTGEKVFLECVQDMDHENMFWYRQDPGLGLRLIYFSYDVKMKEKGDIPEGYSVSREKKERFSLILESASTNQTSMYLCASSLSRLAGGPGAYNEQFFGPGTRLTVL.

The gene calls are TRBV6-1 and TRBJ2-7; D not resolved. This CDR3 has 13 residues. With 0 bases removed from V and 12 bases from J, the gap between germline ends came to 15 bases. Germline V gene sequence: CDR1 MNHNS, CDR2 SASEGT. This CDR3 reads CASSEARVIGWYF. The DNA of the CDR3 is TGTGCCAGCAGTGAAGCTAGGGTAATCGGCTGGTACTTC.

This CDR3 is CASSPVGSDQPQHF. The CDR3 DNA is TGCGCCAGCAGCCCGGTTGGCAGTGATCAGCCCCAGCATTTT. The chain employs TRBV23-1 and TRBJ1-5; D is undetermined. TRBV23-1 counts as an open reading frame of uncertain function. Trimming left V 6 bases short and J 5 bases short, with 14 bases between. This CDR3 is 14 amino acids long.

This clone was seen only once. The CDR3 region has the DNA TGTGCCAGCAGTTCAACCTACGAGCAGTACTTC. Translated: CASSSTYEQYF. The J gene is TRBJ2-7, the V gene TRBV6-5; D is undetermined. This CDR3 has 11 amino acids. The germline CDR1 and CDR2 sequences are MNHEY and SVGAGI. The germline V and J ends were trimmed by 4 bases and 2 bases, with 3 bases remaining between them.

The J gene is TRBJ2-1, the V gene TRBV5-1, with TRBD2 matching over 10 bases. V lost 0 bases to trimming and J lost 15 bases; unmatched junction nucleotides: 9. CDR3 length: 14 residues. The V gene's germline CDR1 is SGHRS and CDR2 YFSETQ. As DNA, the CDR3 is TGCGCCAGCAGCTTGGCAGCTAGCGGGAGTAAGGTGTTCTTC. The encoded protein is CASSLAASGSKVFF.

The chain carries TRBV30 and TRBJ2-5; a possible D gene is TRBD2 (5 bases). Per the germline V gene, CDR1 is GTSNPN and CDR2 is SVGIG (reference sequence). CDR3 length: 14 residues. The ends were cut back, 3 bases at V and 5 bases at J, with 16 bases in the middle. CDR3 in amino acids: CAWSGLGRWETQYF. DNA for the CDR3: TGTGCCTGGAGCGGCCTTGGGAGATGGGAGACCCAGTACTTC.

The gene calls are TRBV5-5 and TRBJ1-1; TRBD1 matches 7 bases. The CDR3 length is 13 residues. CDR1 is SGHKS, CDR2 YYEKEE, per germline (reference sequence). The J segment lost 5 bases and the V segment lost 5 bases, leaving 6 bases of the junction unmatched. The DNA of the CDR3 is TGTGCCAGCAGACGACAGGGTGGGACTGAAGCTTTCTTT. Its protein is CASRRQGGTEAFF.

The V gene is TRBV6-1, the J gene TRBJ1-1, with 12 nucleotides matching TRBD1. The V gene's germline CDR1 is MNHNS and CDR2 SASEGT. This CDR3 comprises 14 residues. V lost 8 bases to trimming and J lost 5 bases; unmatched junction nucleotides: 6. CDR3 sequence reads: CASGTGGARTEAFF. The DNA for the CDR3 is TGTGCCAGCGGGACAGGGGGCGCGAGAACTGAAGCTTTCTTT.

This chain links TRBV11-2 with TRBJ1-1; D is undetermined. Trimming left V 3 bases short and J 2 bases short, with 7 bases between. Per germline, CDR1 SGHAT and CDR2 FQNNGV. The CDR3 is 13 amino acids. Here the CDR3 DNA reads TGTGCCAGCAGCTTGAGAGGAAACACTGAAGCTTTCTTT. As protein: CASSLRGNTEAFF. Full variable domain (rest looked up from reference TRBV11-2 and TRBJ1-1): EAGVAQSPRYKIIEKRQSVAFWCNPISGHATLYWYQQILGQGPKLLIQFQNNGVVDDSQLPKDRFSAERLKGVDSTLKIQPAKLEDSAVYLCASSLRGNTEAFFGQGTRLTVV.

J is TRBJ1-1 and V is TRBV19, with 8 positions matching TRBD1. Germline assignment: CDR1 LNHDA and CDR2 SQIVND (reference sequence). The CDR3 covers 15 residues. J lost 4 bases, V lost 5 bases, and 9 bases had no gene match. The CDR3 protein is CASSLAGTGSTEAFF. CDR3 nucleotides: TGTGCCAGTAGTCTCGCCGGGACAGGAAGCACTGAAGCTTTCTTT.

This clone appeared once. The chain employs TRBV6-5 and TRBJ2-7, with 7 positions matching TRBD2. Germline V gene sequence: CDR1 MNHEY, CDR2 SVGAGI. V was clipped by 2 bases and J by 1 base; unmatched bases: 2. The CDR3 totals 14 residues. CDR3 DNA sequence: TGTGCCAGCAGTTACGCGGGAGATTCCTACGAGCAGTACTTC. Amino acids: CASSYAGDSYEQYF.

The chain has TRBV28 and TRBJ1-2, with a possible D match to TRBD1 (6 bases). Trimming stripped 3 bases from V and 5 bases from J, with 10 bases between. The CDR3 extends over 13 amino acids. Germline V lookup: CDR1 MDHEN, CDR2 SYDVKM. This CDR3 reads CASSLTGGYGYTF. The CDR3 bases are TGTGCCAGCAGTTTGACAGGAGGATATGGCTACACCTTC.